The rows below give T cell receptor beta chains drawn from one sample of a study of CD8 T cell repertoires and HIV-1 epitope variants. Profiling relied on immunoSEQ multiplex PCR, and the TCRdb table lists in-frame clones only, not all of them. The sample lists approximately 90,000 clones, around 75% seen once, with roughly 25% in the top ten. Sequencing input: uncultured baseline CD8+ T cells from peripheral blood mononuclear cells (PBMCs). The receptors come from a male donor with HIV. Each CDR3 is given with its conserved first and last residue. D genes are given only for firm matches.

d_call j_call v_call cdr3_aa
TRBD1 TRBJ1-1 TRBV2 CASKLGQGTLNTEAFF
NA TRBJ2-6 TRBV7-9 CASSLGAGSGANVLTF
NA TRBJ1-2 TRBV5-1 CASSPRVGDYGYTF
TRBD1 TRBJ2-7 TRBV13 CASSLSITGDYEQYF
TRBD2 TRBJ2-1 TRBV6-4 CASSDSSGRVLRNEQFF
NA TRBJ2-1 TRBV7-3 CASSQSGRNNEQFF
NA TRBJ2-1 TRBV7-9 CASSWEIKNEQFF
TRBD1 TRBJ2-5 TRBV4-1 CASSQPTGDGETQYF
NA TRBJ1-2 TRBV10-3 CAISVGIEAGGYTF
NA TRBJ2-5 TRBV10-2 CASYRGSRETQYF
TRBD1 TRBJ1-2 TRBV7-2 CASSVEQGNYGYTF
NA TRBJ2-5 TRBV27 CASSFEVGGETQYF
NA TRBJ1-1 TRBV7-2 CASSPGPLNEAFF
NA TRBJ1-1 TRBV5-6 CASSFAAYTEAFF
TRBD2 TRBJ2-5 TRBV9 CASSVGDGGGFETQYF
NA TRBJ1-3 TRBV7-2 CASSPARPLSGNTIYF
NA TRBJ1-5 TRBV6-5 CASSARDTYQPQHF
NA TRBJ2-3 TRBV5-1 CASSLAGRSTDTQYF
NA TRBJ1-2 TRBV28 CASSTGSYNYGYTF
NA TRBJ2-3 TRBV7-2 CASSFPQFWSTDTQYF
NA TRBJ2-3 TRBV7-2 CASSLGNSDTQYF
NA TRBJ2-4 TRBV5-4 CASSLPGLLRADIQYF
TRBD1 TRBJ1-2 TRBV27 CASSLIGQGGYTF
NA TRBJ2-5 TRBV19 CASSSGSKRRETQYF
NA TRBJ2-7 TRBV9 CASSVDPEGFYEQYF
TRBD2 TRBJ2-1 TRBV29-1 CSVTGGLINEQFF
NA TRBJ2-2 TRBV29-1 CSVERGYTGELFF
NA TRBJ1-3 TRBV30 CAWTLGSSGNTIYF
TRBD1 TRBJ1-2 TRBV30 CAWSSGTGRDGYTF
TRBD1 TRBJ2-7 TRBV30 CAWSVGQDEQYF
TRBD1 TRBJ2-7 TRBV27 CASSPGQVLHEQYF
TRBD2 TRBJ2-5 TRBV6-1 CASSEWTSGSDQETQYF
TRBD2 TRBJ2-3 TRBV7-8 CASSMRLAGEDTQYF
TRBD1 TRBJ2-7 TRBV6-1 CASSASGTGNEQYF
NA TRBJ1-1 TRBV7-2 CASSFGRGNTEAFF
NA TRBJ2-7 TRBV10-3 CAISGNRVDGLSYEQYF
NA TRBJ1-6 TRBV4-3 CASSQGDTPLHF
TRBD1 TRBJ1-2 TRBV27 CASGPGTGAYGYTF
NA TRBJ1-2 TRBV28 CASSLSVVGGYTF
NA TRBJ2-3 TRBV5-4 CASSFGDTQYF
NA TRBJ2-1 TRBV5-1 CASSALDYTEQFF
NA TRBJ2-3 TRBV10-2 CASSERDPDTQYF
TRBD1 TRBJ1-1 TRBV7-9 CASSHQPGQTINTEAFF
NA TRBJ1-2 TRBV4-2 CASSQDRSGVANYGYTF
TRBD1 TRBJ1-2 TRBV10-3 CAINRGTGGEANYGYTF
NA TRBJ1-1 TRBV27 CASSLWGGVNTEAFF
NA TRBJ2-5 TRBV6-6 CASRIQGLQETQYF
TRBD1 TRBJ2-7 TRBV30 CAWSVGQGDYEQYF
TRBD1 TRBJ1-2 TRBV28 CASSLINSGGYYGYTF
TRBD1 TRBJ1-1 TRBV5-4 CASSGETGMNTEAFF
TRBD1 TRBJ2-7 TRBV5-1 CASSSGGSLGEQYF
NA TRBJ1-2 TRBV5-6 CASSSTGFYGYTF
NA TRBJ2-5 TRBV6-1 CASGGPDRITQYF
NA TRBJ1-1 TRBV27 CASSIVKTGLDTEAFF
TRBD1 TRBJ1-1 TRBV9 CASSSSTGTNTEAFF